This entry lists 27 T cell receptor beta chains sequenced from one sample in a study of CD8 T cells in Susac syndrome. Reverse transcription of about 0.45 to 1 ug RNA was carried out with random hexamers. Each CDR3 protein is one row after TCRdb ran MiXCR on the immunoSEQ multiplex PCR reads. The sample includes approximately 180,000 distinct CDR3 sequences, roughly 94% of them seen just once. Sequenced: CD4+ T cells from PBMCs. Receptor source: a human donor with Susac syndrome.

This chain links TRBV28 with TRBJ2-1; tentative D call: TRBD2 (6 bases). V was cut by 10 bases and J by 8 bases, with 15 bases left in between. Germline V gene lookup returns CDR1 MDHEN and CDR2 SYDVKM. The CDR3 length is 12 residues. CDR3 loop: CATLGGPDEQFF. In nucleotides, the CDR3 is TGTGCCACTTTGGGAGGCCCCGATGAGCAGTTCTTC.

The chain links TRBV7-9 to TRBJ1-2, with a tentative D call TRBD1 (5 bases). The CDR3 is made up of 16 amino acids. Germline assignment: CDR1 SEHNR and CDR2 FQNEAQ (reference sequence). V gave up 5 bases and J gave up 1 base, with 17 bases separating them. In DNA form, the CDR3 reads TGTGCCAGCAGCGCATACTGGGGCAGCCTTAACTATGGCTACACCTTC. It encodes CASSAYWGSLNYGYTF.

A few counts support this clonotype. The chain is built from TRBV12-3 or TRBV12-4 and TRBJ1-1, with TRBD1 matching 7 bases. The CDR3 sequence is 12 residues long. The junction had 3 bases not matched to a gene; V was cut back by 4 bases and J by 7 bases. The CDR3 region is CASSSDRREAFF. Here the CDR3 DNA reads TGTGCCAGCAGTTCGGACAGGCGTGAAGCTTTCTTT.

This chain uses TRBV5-6 with TRBJ2-5, with unresolved D. V shed 7 bases and J shed 2 bases, with 6 bases lying between them. This CDR3 has 11 amino acids. CDR1 is SGHDT and CDR2 is YYEEEE in the germline V gene. DNA of the CDR3: TGTGCCAGCGCCTGGCAAGAGACCCAGTACTTC. It encodes CASAWQETQYF. The variable domain in full, completed from reference TRBV5-6 and TRBJ2-5, reads DAGVTQSPTHLIKTRGQQVTLRCSPKSGHDTVSWYQQALGQGPQFIFQYYEEEERQRGNFPDRFSGHQFPNYSSELNVNALLLGDSALYLCASAWQETQYFGPGTRLLVL.

This clonotype has only a few counts. The chain has TRBV4-1 and TRBJ2-2; D might be TRBD1 (6 bases). The CDR3 contains 13 residues. V gave up 2 bases and J gave up 6 bases, with 7 bases separating them. Germline V gives CDR1 MGHRA, CDR2 YSYEKL. CDR3 protein: CASSQTGSGELFF. The CDR3 DNA is TGCGCCAGCAGCCAAACAGGGTCCGGGGAGCTGTTTTTT.

This chain uses TRBV11-2 with TRBJ1-1; 7 bases are shared with TRBD1. CDR1 SGHAT and CDR2 FQNNGV come from the germline V gene. Trimming cost V 4 bases and J 3 bases; bases outside gene matches: 8. The length of the CDR3 is 15 residues. The CDR3 DNA reads as TGTGCCAGCAGCTATCGAACAGGGGTGGACACTGAAGCTTTCTTT. This codes for CASSYRTGVDTEAFF.

The chain combines TRBV12-3 or TRBV12-4 with TRBJ2-7; 9 bases are a match to TRBD2. This CDR3 has 16 amino acids. The J segment lost 5 bases and the V segment lost 2 bases, leaving 10 bases of the junction unmatched. CDR3 loop: CASSLFASGVTNEQYF. In DNA form, the CDR3 reads TGTGCCAGCAGTTTATTTGCTAGCGGGGTGACAAACGAGCAGTACTTC.

CDR3 sequence: CASSSLRGRRDSEQFF. CDR3 coding DNA: TGTGCCAGCAGCTCCCTTCGGGGGAGGAGAGATAGTGAGCAGTTCTTC. The V gene is TRBV11-2, the J gene TRBJ2-1; tentative D call: TRBD2 (6 bases). This CDR3 spans 16 amino acids. V shed 4 bases and J shed 9 bases, with 22 bases lying between them. Germline CDR1 SGHAT, CDR2 FQNNGV.

The CDR3 nucleotides are TGTGCCAGCAGCTCCTATCGGGGGCGGAGGGGCACTGAAGCTTTCTTT. Translation gives CASSSYRGRRGTEAFF. The chain joins TRBV3-1 to TRBJ1-1, with D possibly TRBD1 on 6 matching bases. The CDR3 is 16 amino acids. The germline V gene encodes CDR1 LGHDT and CDR2 YNNKEL (reference sequence). V was cut by 5 bases and J by 4 bases, with 20 bases left in between.

The DNA for the CDR3 is TGTGCCTGGAGGAGCGTAACGGGAAACTATGGCTACACCTTC. Translation: CAWRSVTGNYGYTF. The J gene is TRBJ1-2, the V gene TRBV30, with D uncertain. Germline CDR1 GTSNPN, CDR2 SVGIG (reference sequence). V was cut by 3 bases and J by 2 bases, with 13 bases left in between. The CDR3 runs 14 residues.

V usage is TRBV19 and J usage is TRBJ2-7; TRBD1 agrees at 10 bases. With V trimmed by 1 base and J by 5 bases, 2 bases remained unmatched. The CDR3 covers 14 residues. Germline assignment: CDR1 LNHDA and CDR2 SQIVND (reference sequence). CDR3 nucleotides: TGTGCCAGTAGTATAGTTGGGACAGGGGACGAGCAGTACTTC. Translating gives CASSIVGTGDEQYF.

The chain employs TRBV6-5 and TRBJ1-1; D is ambiguous. Germline loops: CDR1 MNHEY, CDR2 SVGAGI. V lost 10 bases, J lost 1 base, and 13 bases lay in between. The CDR3 is made up of 13 amino acids. This CDR3 reads CAITTQPNTEAFF. CDR3 sequence (DNA): TGTGCCATTACCACACAGCCGAACACTGAAGCTTTCTTT.

This chain links TRBV4-3 with TRBJ2-1; D is unresolved. V lost 1 base to trimming and J lost 5 bases, with 6 bases between them. This CDR3 is built from 13 residues. CDR1 and CDR2 from the germline V gene are LGHNA and YSLEER. The CDR3 DNA sequence: TGCGCCAGCAGCCAAGGCCGTGACAATGAGCAGTTCTTC. It yields the protein CASSQGRDNEQFF.

V gene TRBV13 combines with J gene TRBJ2-1; weak D call: TRBD2 (5 bases). Germline V gene data show CDR1 as PRHDT and CDR2 as FYEKMQ (reference sequence). V was cut by 2 bases and J by 0 bases, with 11 bases left in between. The CDR3 length is 16 residues. The CDR3: CASSLRGQASYNEQFF. As DNA, the CDR3 is TGTGCCAGCAGCTTACGAGGGCAGGCCTCCTACAATGAGCAGTTCTTC.

V is TRBV20-1 and J is TRBJ1-1, with TRBD1 identical over 7 bases. Germline V gene sequence: CDR1 DFQATT, CDR2 SNEGSKA (reference sequence). CDR3 length equals 17 residues. The junction had 17 bases not matched to a gene; V was cut back by 4 bases and J by 3 bases. The CDR3 is CSANGVAQGVEDTEAFF. In nucleotides, the CDR3 is TGCAGTGCTAATGGTGTGGCTCAGGGGGTTGAGGACACTGAAGCTTTCTTT.

CDR3 nucleotide sequence: TGCGCCAGCAGCTCGGGACAGGAAGCCTACGAGCAGTACTTC. This sequence encodes CASSSGQEAYEQYF. J is TRBJ2-7 and V is TRBV5-1; 8 nucleotides match TRBD1. Germline V lookup: CDR1 SGHRS, CDR2 YFSETQ. Germline trimming cut 3 bases from V and 2 bases from J; bases unmatched to any gene: 4. The CDR3 totals 14 residues.

The chain combines TRBV7-9 with TRBJ2-3; 10 nucleotides align to TRBD2. This CDR3 comprises 19 residues. The germline V gene encodes CDR1 SEHNR and CDR2 FQNEAQ (reference sequence). With V trimmed by 5 bases and J by 0 bases, 14 bases remained unmatched. The CDR3 protein is CASSPQDGRLAGSTDTQYF. The CDR3 DNA reads as TGTGCCAGCAGCCCCCAAGATGGGAGACTAGCGGGCAGCACAGATACGCAGTATTTT.

The V call is TRBV28, the J call TRBJ1-1, with D possibly matching TRBD1 (5 bases). CDR1 is MDHEN, CDR2 SYDVKM, per germline. Trimming shortened V by 5 bases and J by 5 bases, and 15 bases separated the two germline ends. This CDR3 is built from 14 residues. CDR3 DNA sequence: TGTGCCAGCAGTCTCCGGTGGGGCGAAACTGAAGCTTTCTTT. It codes for CASSLRWGETEAFF.

The chain has TRBV29-1 and TRBJ1-4, with a weak D call TRBD1 (5 bases). The length of the CDR3 is 14 residues. Looked up from germline, CDR1 is SQVTM and CDR2 is ANQGSEA. V lost 4 bases, J lost 4 bases, and 13 bases lay in between. CDR3 DNA sequence: TGCAGCGTTGCCCAGGTCGGACATAATGAAAAACTGTTTTTT. As protein: CSVAQVGHNEKLFF.

The V and J genes are TRBV6-1 and TRBJ2-1, with a tentative D call TRBD1 (6 bases). Trimming shortened V by 9 bases and J by 0 bases, and 18 bases separated the two germline ends. This CDR3 has 16 amino acids. Germline values: CDR1 MNHNS, CDR2 SASEGT. The CDR3 loop reads CASKKGDPSSYNEQFF. Written as DNA, the CDR3 is TGTGCCAGTAAAAAGGGGGATCCTAGCTCCTACAATGAGCAGTTCTTC.

The rearrangement joins TRBV20-1 to TRBJ1-2; TRBD1 agrees at 7 bases. Germline loops: CDR1 DFQATT, CDR2 SNEGSKA (reference sequence). The CDR3 has 12 amino acids. Written as DNA, the CDR3 is TGCAGCAGGGGGGGCGCGGACTATGGCTACACCTTC. It is translated as CSRGGADYGYTF.

The rearrangement links TRBV25-1 to TRBJ1-5; D ambiguous. The CDR3 runs 13 residues. V gave up 2 bases and J gave up 5 bases, with 7 bases separating them. Germline CDR1 MGHDK, CDR2 SYGVNS. Written as DNA, the CDR3 is TGTGCCAGCAGTGAAAACTTTCATCAGCCCCAGCATTTT. This translates into CASSENFHQPQHF.

The rearrangement joins TRBV27 to TRBJ1-2, with TRBD1 as a possible D gene (6 bases). Trimming cost V 3 bases and J 8 bases, with 13 bases left between them. There are 13 residues in the CDR3. Germline V gives CDR1 MNHEY, CDR2 SMNVEV (reference sequence). CDR3 in DNA: TGTGCCAGCAGTTTGGTTGGGGGGCGGGGCTACACCTTC. Amino acid sequence: CASSLVGGRGYTF.

The chain links TRBV15 to TRBJ2-7, with 12 bases matching TRBD1. The CDR3 contains 14 residues. Trimming cost V 3 bases and J 9 bases; bases outside gene matches: 6. Germline values: CDR1 LNHNV, CDR2 YYDKDF (reference sequence). This chain's CDR3 is CATSRSGTGGGQYF. The CDR3 DNA sequence: TGTGCCACCAGCAGGAGCGGGACAGGGGGCGGGCAGTACTTC.

This chain connects TRBV4-3 to TRBJ2-7; 8 bases are shared with TRBD1. V lost 0 bases to trimming and J lost 2 bases; unmatched junction nucleotides: 3. Germline V gene data show CDR1 as LGHNA and CDR2 as YSLEER. The CDR3 totals 15 residues. In nucleotides, the CDR3 is TGCGCCAGCAGCCAAGATTGGACAGGGCCCTACGAGCAGTACTTC. Residues: CASSQDWTGPYEQYF.

V and J are TRBV20-1 and TRBJ2-7; TRBD1 might be the D (5 bases). The CDR3 is 11 residues long. Between the trimmed V and J ends, which lost 4 bases and 6 bases, there was a span of 10 bases. Germline V gene lookup returns CDR1 DFQATT and CDR2 SNEGSKA (reference sequence). The CDR3 DNA reads as TGCAGTGCTACAGGGAACGGCGAGCAGTACTTC. It encodes CSATGNGEQYF.

The rearrangement links TRBV12-5 to TRBJ2-1; a weak D match, TRBD2 (5 bases). The V end was cut by 4 bases, the J end by 0 bases, with 16 bases between. The CDR3 is made up of 17 amino acids. Germline CDR1 is LGHNT and CDR2 is FRNRAP. CDR3 in amino acids: CASGSSRGRSSYNEQFF. The CDR3, as DNA: TGTGCTAGTGGTTCTTCCCGGGGTAGGAGCTCCTACAATGAGCAGTTCTTC.